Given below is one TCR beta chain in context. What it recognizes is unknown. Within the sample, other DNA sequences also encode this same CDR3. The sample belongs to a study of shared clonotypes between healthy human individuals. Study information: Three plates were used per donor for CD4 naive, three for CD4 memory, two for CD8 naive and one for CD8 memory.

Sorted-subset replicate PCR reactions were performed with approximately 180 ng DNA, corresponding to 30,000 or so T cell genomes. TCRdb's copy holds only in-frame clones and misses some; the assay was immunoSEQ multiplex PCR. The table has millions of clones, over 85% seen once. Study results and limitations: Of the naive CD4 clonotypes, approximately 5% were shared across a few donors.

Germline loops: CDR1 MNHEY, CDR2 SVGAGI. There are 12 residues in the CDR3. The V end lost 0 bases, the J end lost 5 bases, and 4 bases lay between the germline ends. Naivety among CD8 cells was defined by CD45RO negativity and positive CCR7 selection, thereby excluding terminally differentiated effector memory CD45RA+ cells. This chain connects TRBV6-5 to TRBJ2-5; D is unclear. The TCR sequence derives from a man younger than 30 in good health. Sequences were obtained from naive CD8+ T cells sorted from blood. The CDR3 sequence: CASSYSGETQYF. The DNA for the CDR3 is TGTGCCAGCAGTTACTCGGGCGAGACCCAGTACTTC.